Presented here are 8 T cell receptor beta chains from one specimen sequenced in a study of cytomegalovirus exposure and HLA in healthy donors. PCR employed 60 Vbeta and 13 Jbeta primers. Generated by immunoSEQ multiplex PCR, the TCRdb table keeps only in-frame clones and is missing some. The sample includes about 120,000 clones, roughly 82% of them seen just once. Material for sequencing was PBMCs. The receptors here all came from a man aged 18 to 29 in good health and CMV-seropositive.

The CDR3 loop reads CSVAGQGNNEQFF. CDR3 bases: TGCAGCGTCGCCGGACAGGGGAACAATGAGCAGTTCTTC. The chain links TRBV29-1 to TRBJ2-1; 9 bases fit TRBD1. Per germline, CDR1 SQVTM and CDR2 ANQGSEA. The junction had 5 bases not matched to a gene; V was cut back by 6 bases and J by 5 bases. The CDR3 is 13 amino acids.

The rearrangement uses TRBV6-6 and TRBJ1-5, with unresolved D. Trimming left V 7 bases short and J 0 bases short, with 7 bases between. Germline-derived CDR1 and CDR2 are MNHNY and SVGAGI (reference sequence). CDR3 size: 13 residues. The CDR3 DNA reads TGTGCCAGCACCGAGAATAGCAATCAGCCCCAGCATTTT. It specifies CASTENSNQPQHF.

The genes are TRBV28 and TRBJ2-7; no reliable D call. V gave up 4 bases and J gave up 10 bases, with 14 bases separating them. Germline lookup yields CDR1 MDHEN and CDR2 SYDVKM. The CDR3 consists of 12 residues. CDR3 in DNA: TGTGCCAGCAGTTCATCTTCTGCAACACAGTACTTC. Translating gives CASSSSSATQYF.

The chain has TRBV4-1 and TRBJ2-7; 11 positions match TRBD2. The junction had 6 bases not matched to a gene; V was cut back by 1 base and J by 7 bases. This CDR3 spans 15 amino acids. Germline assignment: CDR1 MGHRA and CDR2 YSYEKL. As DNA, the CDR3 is TGCGCCAGCAGCCAAGGACTAGCGGGGTGGGGGGAGCAGTACTTC. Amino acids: CASSQGLAGWGEQYF.

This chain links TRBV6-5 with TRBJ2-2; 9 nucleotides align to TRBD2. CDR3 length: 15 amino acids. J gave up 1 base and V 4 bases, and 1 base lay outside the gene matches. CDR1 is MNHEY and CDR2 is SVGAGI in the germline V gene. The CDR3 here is CASSLTSGNTGELFF. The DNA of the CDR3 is TGTGCCAGCAGTTTGACTAGCGGGAACACCGGGGAGCTGTTTTTT.

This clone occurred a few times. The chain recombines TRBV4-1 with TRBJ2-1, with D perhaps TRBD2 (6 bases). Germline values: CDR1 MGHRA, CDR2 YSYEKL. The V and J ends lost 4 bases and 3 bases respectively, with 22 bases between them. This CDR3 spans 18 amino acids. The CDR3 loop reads CASSRGTRPGLNYNEQFF. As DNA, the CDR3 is TGCGCCAGCAGCCGAGGAACGAGGCCGGGACTTAACTACAATGAGCAGTTCTTC.

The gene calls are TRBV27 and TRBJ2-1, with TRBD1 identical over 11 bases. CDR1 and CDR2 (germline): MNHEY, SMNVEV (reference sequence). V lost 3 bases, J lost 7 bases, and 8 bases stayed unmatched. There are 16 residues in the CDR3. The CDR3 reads CASSFSGQGARNEQFF. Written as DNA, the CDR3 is TGTGCCAGCAGTTTCTCCGGACAGGGGGCTAGGAATGAGCAGTTCTTC.

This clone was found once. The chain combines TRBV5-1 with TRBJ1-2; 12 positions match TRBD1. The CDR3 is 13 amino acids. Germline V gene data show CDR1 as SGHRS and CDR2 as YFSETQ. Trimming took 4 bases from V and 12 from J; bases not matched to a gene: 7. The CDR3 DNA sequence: TGCGCCAGCAGCACCGGGACAGGGGGCGGGAACACCTTC. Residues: CASSTGTGGGNTF.